This TCR beta chain was found in a study of shared clonotypes between healthy human individuals. Notes on the study in general: It was observed that approximately 5% of naive CD4 clonotypes were shared across several donors. Against clonotypes common to all four donors, non-shared ones had lower generation probabilities. Sampling covered blood only; tissue repertoires likely differ. Sequencing depth was a factor that was expected to affect clonotype sharing among donors.

Clones were sequenced by immunoSEQ multiplex PCR, and TCRdb holds only the in-frame ones, with some missing. The profile shows around 2,000,000 clones, approximately 95% of them singletons. V was clipped by 5 bases and J by 11 bases, with 14 bases between them. CDR3 length: 12 amino acids. Germline loops: CDR1 MNHEY, CDR2 SMNVEV (reference sequence). Naive-designated CD8 cells lacked CD45RO, were positively enriched for CCR7, and omitted terminally differentiated effector memory CD45RA+ cells. As for this clone: The antigen remains unidentified.

Material for sequencing was naive CD8+ T cells sorted from blood. This receptor was obtained from a man between 18 and 35 years old in good health. This chain joins TRBV27 and TRBJ2-3; D tentatively fits TRBD1 or TRBD2 (5 bases each). CDR3 nucleotide sequence: TGTGCCAGCAGTCCCTACGGGGCGCAGCAGTATTTT. Translating gives CASSPYGAQQYF.